The rows below give T cell receptor beta chains drawn from one sample of a study of vaccination and CD4 T cells after COVID-19. The antigens for these receptors are not known. TCRdb re-called the PCR reads through MiXCR, storing one row per CDR3 protein. Of over 9,000 distinct CDR3 sequences in the sample, around 20% were seen once. The sample consisted of CD4+ T cells from blood, cultured in vitro, taken after SARS-CoV-2 vaccination. All receptors derive from a human donor who had recovered from COVID-19. Both conserved end residues are trimmed from each CDR3.

j_call v_call cdr3_aa
TRBJ2-1 TRBV30 AWSVAGGHSYNEQF
TRBJ2-5 TRBV6-1 ASPLAGVEGRGETQY
TRBJ2-1 TRBV11-3 ASEGSEGDEQF
TRBJ2-5 TRBV5-1 ASSFLLASQKETQY
TRBJ2-2 TRBV5-1 ASRRDPGHLSGELF
TRBJ2-1 TRBV6-5 ASSYHPSSYNEQF
TRBJ2-1 TRBV4-3 ASSQTFDEQF
TRBJ1-2 TRBV20-1 SAETQYGYT
TRBJ2-3 TRBV20-1 SARSLSGRGGTDTQY
TRBJ2-7 TRBV24-1 ATRCFSHEQY
TRBJ2-1 TRBV20-1 SARGLAGVFQF
TRBJ2-7 TRBV5-4 ASSSGVASGSYEQY
TRBJ1-1 TRBV7-2 ASSFWWPENTEAF
TRBJ2-1 TRBV20-1 SVGTSGRNEQF
TRBJ1-2 TRBV20-1 SARAGTSVGYGYT
TRBJ2-3 TRBV7-2 ASSATSGRMDTQY
TRBJ1-2 TRBV11-2 ASSLIGGATLNYGYT
TRBJ1-4 TRBV27 ASSSQAGYGTATNEKLF
TRBJ2-7 TRBV29-1 SVVRGTYEQY
TRBJ2-2 TRBV11-2 ASSLHLDFLNTGELF
TRBJ2-3 TRBV18 ASSPGTRGTDTQY
TRBJ2-7 TRBV6-2/TRBV6-3 ASSYPTSGTSYEQY
TRBJ2-1 TRBV24-1 ATSDLQSTQNEQF
TRBJ2-3 TRBV7-9 ASSLTHRTSGNTDTQY
TRBJ2-7 TRBV10-3 AIRGDRTYEQY
TRBJ1-2 TRBV7-2 ASSLAGGTGPNYGYT
TRBJ2-1 TRBV5-5 ASSLSMTSGSDEQF
TRBJ1-2 TRBV19 ASSIGTPGPSYGYT
TRBJ2-1 TRBV15 ATKKRGKGRENREQF